This T cell receptor (beta chain) originates from a study of T cells after yellow fever vaccination. Researchers made TCR cDNA using 5'RACE template switching, and this step added a universal primer site and UMIs. Each CDR3 protein gets one entry after TCRdb re-called the 5' RACE reads with MiXCR. The sample consists of about 320,000 distinct CDR3 sequences, 9.5% to 15% of them appearing once. Losses at the gene ends were 1 base for V and 7 bases for J; bases not matched to a gene: 8. CDR3 length: 16 residues. CDR1 is SGHTA, CDR2 FQGNSA, per germline. General observations from the study: It was a small share of clonotypes that appeared in both CD4 and CD8 compartments. After the booster, 96% of CD4 and 88% of CD8 primary-response clones were re-detected.

This clonotype was detected a few times. The antigen is unknown. The source material was CD4+ T cells sorted from PBMCs, sampled 15 days after the yellow fever booster vaccination. This receptor was taken from a man between 18 and 35 years old who received the YFV17D yellow fever vaccine. The chain has TRBV7-2 and TRBJ2-1; 9 positions agree with TRBD2. The CDR3 region has the DNA TGTGCCAGCAGCTTAGATGGGACTAGCAAAGGGAATGAGCAGTTCTTC. Residues: CASSLDGTSKGNEQFF. Looking up the rest from reference TRBV7-2 and TRBJ2-1 gives the full variable domain: GAGVSQSPSNKVTEKGKDVELRCDPISGHTALYWYRQSLGQGLEFLIYFQGNSAPDKSGLPSDRFSAERTGGSVSTLTIQRTQQEDSAVYLCASSLDGTSKGNEQFFGPGTRLTVL.